These 8 T cell receptor beta chains were sequenced from one sample in a study of OX40 agonist ivuxolimab in advanced cancers. Libraries were prepared by immunoSEQ multiplex PCR; TCRdb keeps only in-frame clonotypes and omits some of them. The sample gives about 51,000 clones, roughly 86% of which show up once; roughly 3.6% is in the top ten. The starting material was CD4+ or CD8+ T cells sorted from blood, obtained in a trial of the OX40 agonist ivuxolimab. These receptors originate from an adult with an advanced solid tumor such as melanoma, head and neck, liver or kidney cancer.

The V and J genes are TRBV7-6 and TRBJ2-3; TRBD2 matches 9 bases. The length of the CDR3 is 14 residues. Germline V gives CDR1 SGHVS, CDR2 FNYEAQ. V shed 3 bases, J shed 6 bases, and the junction held 4 bases outside the gene matches. As DNA, the CDR3 is TGTGCCAGCAGCTTCCAGCGGGGGGCGGATACGCAGTATTTT. Amino acids: CASSFQRGADTQYF.

The genes are TRBV28 and TRBJ2-7; TRBD2 agrees at 8 bases. This CDR3 is 16 amino acids long. CDR1 MDHEN and CDR2 SYDVKM come from the germline V gene. J gave up 5 bases and V 3 bases, and 12 bases lay outside the gene matches. The CDR3 region is CASSFRFLSGSDEQYF. Written as DNA, the CDR3 is TGTGCCAGCAGTTTTAGATTTCTAAGCGGGAGTGACGAGCAGTACTTC.

This rearrangement joins TRBV11-2 to TRBJ2-3; D is possibly TRBD1 (5 bases). Trimming left V 5 bases short and J 0 bases short, with 15 bases between. The germline V gene encodes CDR1 SGHAT and CDR2 FQNNGV. CDR3 length: 16 residues. CDR3 residues: CASSPWGSASTDTQYF. The CDR3 DNA follows: TGTGCCAGCAGCCCCTGGGGCAGCGCAAGCACAGATACGCAGTATTTT.

V and J are TRBV5-1 and TRBJ2-7; D unresolved. Between the trimmed V and J ends, which lost 0 bases and 0 bases, there was a span of 10 bases. CDR1 SGHRS and CDR2 YFSETQ come from the germline V gene. The CDR3 covers 15 residues. Here the CDR3 reads CASSLGPPRSYEQYF. CDR3 nucleotides: TGCGCCAGCAGCTTGGGGCCCCCTCGCTCCTACGAGCAGTACTTC.

The chain has TRBV4-2 and TRBJ2-7; 8 bases align to TRBD2. CDR1 is LGHNA and CDR2 is YNFKEQ in the germline V gene. J was trimmed by 5 bases and V by 2 bases; bases with no gene match: 8. There are 15 residues in the CDR3. CDR3 sequence (DNA): TGTGCCAGCAGCCAACTGGTTAGCGGGAACCACGAGCAGTACTTC. Translation: CASSQLVSGNHEQYF.

The V and J genes are TRBV2 and TRBJ2-5; D possibly uses TRBD1 or TRBD2 (5 bases each). Looked up from germline, CDR1 is SNHLY and CDR2 is FYNNEI. This CDR3 has 16 residues. V was cut by 4 bases and J by 4 bases, with 19 bases left in between. CDR3 bases: TGTGCCAGCAGTGCGCGCGCGTGGGGGTATTCAGAGACCCAGTACTTC. This sequence encodes CASSARAWGYSETQYF. The variable domain in full, completed from reference TRBV2 and TRBJ2-5, reads EPEVTQTPSHQVTQMGQEVILRCVPISNHLYFYWYRQILGQKVEFLVSFYNNEISEKSEIFDDQFSVERPDGSNFTLKIRSTKLEDSAMYFCASSARAWGYSETQYFGPGTRLLVL.

The chain uses TRBV7-3 and TRBJ2-7; the D call may be TRBD1 or TRBD2 (5 bases each). The V gene's germline CDR1 is SGHTA and CDR2 FQGTGA. The V and J ends lost 9 bases and 1 base respectively, with 13 bases between them. The CDR3 extends over 13 amino acids. The CDR3 region has the DNA TGTGCCAGGACAGCGGCAACTTCCTACGAGCAGTACTTC. Its translation: CARTAATSYEQYF.

The chain is built from TRBV10-3 and TRBJ2-7; 7 bases match TRBD1. CDR1 and CDR2 from the germline V gene are ENHRY and SYGVKD. Unmatched junction bases numbered 8, after V lost 3 bases and J lost 0 bases. CDR3 size: 16 residues. Here the CDR3 reads CAISETGEVGSYEQYF. CDR3 coding DNA: TGTGCCATCAGTGAAACAGGGGAAGTGGGCTCCTACGAGCAGTACTTC.